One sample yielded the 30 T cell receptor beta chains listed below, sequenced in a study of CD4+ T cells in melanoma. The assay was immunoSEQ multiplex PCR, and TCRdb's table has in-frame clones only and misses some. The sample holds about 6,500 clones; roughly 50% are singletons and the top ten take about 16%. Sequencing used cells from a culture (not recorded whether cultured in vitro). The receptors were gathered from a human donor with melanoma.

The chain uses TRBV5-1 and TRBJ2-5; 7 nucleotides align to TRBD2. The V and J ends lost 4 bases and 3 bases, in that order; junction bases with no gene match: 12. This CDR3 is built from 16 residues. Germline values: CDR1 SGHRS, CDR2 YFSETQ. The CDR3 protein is CASSLGTGGNEETQYF. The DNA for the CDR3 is TGCGCCAGCAGCCTCGGGACGGGGGGAAACGAAGAGACCCAGTACTTC.

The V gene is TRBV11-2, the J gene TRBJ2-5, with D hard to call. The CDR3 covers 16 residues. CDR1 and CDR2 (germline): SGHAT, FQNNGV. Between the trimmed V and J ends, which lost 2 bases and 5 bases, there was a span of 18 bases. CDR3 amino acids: CASSLRPPGSGETQYF. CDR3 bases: TGTGCCAGCAGCTTACGACCCCCGGGCTCCGGGGAGACCCAGTACTTC.

The CDR3 here is CASSIWTGGEQYF. As DNA, the CDR3 is TGTGCCAGCAGCATCTGGACAGGGGGCGAGCAGTACTTC. This sequence joins TRBV11-2 and TRBJ2-7; 10 bases are shared with TRBD1. Per the germline V gene, CDR1 is SGHAT and CDR2 is FQNNGV. Trimming cost V 5 bases and J 6 bases; bases outside gene matches: 4. The CDR3 is made up of 13 amino acids. Using reference TRBV11-2 and TRBJ2-7 for the parts outside the CDR3, the full variable domain is EAGVAQSPRYKIIEKRQSVAFWCNPISGHATLYWYQQILGQGPKLLIQFQNNGVVDDSQLPKDRFSAERLKGVDSTLKIQPAKLEDSAVYLCASSIWTGGEQYFGPGTRLTVT.

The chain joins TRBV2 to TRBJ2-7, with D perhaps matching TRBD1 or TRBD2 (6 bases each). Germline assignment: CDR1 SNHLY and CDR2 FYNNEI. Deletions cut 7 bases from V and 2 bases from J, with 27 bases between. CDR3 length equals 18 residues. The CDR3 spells CASKASFGGRGITYEQYF. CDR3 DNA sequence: TGTGCCAGCAAGGCCTCTTTCGGGGGCAGGGGTATTACCTACGAGCAGTACTTC.

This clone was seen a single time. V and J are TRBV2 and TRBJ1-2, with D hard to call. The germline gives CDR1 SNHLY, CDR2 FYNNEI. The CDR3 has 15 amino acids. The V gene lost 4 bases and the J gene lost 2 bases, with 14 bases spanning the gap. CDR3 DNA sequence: TGTGCCAGCAGTGTAAACCGGCCCCGAAACTATGGCTACACCTTC. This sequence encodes CASSVNRPRNYGYTF.

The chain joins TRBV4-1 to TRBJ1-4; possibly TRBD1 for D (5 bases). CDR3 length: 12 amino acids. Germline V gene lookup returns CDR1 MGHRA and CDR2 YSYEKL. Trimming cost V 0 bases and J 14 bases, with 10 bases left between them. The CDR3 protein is CASSQDWGSLFF. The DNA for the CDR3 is TGCGCCAGCAGCCAAGATTGGGGGTCCCTGTTTTTT.

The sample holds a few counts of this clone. CDR3 in DNA: TGTGCCAGCAGCCCCTTTCTGGGGGGGACCGGGGAGCTGTTTTTT. Amino acids: CASSPFLGGTGELFF. The chain recombines TRBV5-6 with TRBJ2-2, with 7 bases lining up with TRBD2. This CDR3 is built from 15 residues. Germline V lookup: CDR1 SGHDT, CDR2 YYEEEE. With V trimmed by 4 bases and J by 5 bases, 8 bases remained unmatched.

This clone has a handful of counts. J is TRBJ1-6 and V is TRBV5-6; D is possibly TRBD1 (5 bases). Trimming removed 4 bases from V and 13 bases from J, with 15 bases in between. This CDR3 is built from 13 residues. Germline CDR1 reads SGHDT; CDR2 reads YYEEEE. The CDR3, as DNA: TGTGCCAGCAGCGACGTTGGGACGGGGCCCCTCCACTTT. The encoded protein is CASSDVGTGPLHF.

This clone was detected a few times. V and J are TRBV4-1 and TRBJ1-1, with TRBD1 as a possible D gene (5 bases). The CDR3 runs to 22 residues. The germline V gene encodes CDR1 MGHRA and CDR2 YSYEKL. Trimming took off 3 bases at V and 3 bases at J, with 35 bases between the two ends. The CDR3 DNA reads TGCGCCAGCAGCCACCCCGGGGCGCGACGTGGGGACCCGAATTTGGAGGACACTGAAGCTTTCTTT. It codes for CASSHPGARRGDPNLEDTEAFF.

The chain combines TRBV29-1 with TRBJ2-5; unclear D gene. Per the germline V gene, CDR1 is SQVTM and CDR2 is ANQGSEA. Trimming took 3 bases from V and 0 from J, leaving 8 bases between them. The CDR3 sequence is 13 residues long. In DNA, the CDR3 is TGCAGCGTTGATTCTGGGAACCAAGAGACCCAGTACTTC. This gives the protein CSVDSGNQETQYF.

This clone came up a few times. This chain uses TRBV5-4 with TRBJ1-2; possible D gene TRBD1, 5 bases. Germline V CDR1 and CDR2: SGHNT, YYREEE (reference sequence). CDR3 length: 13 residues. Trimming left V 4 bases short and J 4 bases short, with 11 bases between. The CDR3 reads CASSPDKSYGYTF. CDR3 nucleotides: TGTGCCAGCAGCCCGGACAAATCCTATGGCTACACCTTC. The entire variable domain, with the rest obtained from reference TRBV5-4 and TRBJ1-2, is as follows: ETGVTQSPTHLIKTRGQQVTLRCSSQSGHNTVSWYQQALGQGPQFIFQYYREEENGRGNFPPRFSGLQFPNYSSELNVNALELDDSALYLCASSPDKSYGYTFGSGTRLTVV.

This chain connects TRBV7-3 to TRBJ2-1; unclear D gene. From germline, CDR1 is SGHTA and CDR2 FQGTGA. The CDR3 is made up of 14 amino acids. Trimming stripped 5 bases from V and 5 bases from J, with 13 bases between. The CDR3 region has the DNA TGTGCCAGCAGCCTGGCACGGACGGACAATGAGCAGTTCTTC. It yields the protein CASSLARTDNEQFF. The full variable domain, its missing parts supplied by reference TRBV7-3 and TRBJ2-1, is GAGVSQTPSNKVTEKGKYVELRCDPISGHTALYWYRQSLGQGPEFLIYFQGTGAADDSGLPNDRFFAVRPEGSVSTLKIQRTERGDSAVYLCASSLARTDNEQFFGPGTRLTVL.

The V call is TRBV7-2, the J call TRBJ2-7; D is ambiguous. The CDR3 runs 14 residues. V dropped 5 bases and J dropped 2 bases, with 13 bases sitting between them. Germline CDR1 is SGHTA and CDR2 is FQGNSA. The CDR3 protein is CASSVGLRTYEQYF. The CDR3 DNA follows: TGTGCCAGCAGCGTGGGGTTGAGGACCTACGAGCAGTACTTC.

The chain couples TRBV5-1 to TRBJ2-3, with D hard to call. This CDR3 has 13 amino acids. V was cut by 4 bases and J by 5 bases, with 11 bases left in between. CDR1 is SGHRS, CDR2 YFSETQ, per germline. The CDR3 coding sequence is TGCGCCAGCAGCCCCCGACGGGTAGATACGCAGTATTTT. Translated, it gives CASSPRRVDTQYF.

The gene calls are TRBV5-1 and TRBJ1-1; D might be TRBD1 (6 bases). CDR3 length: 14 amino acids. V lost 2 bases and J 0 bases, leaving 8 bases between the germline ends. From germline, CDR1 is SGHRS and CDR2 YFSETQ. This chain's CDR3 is CASSLPGVNTEAFF. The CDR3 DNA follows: TGCGCCAGCAGCTTACCAGGGGTGAACACTGAAGCTTTCTTT.

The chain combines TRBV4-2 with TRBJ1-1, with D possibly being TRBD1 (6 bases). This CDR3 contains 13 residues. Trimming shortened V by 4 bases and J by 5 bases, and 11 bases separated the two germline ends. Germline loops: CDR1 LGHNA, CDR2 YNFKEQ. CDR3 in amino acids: CASSLEGGTEAFF. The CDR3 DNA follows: TGTGCCAGCAGCCTAGAAGGGGGGACTGAAGCTTTCTTT.

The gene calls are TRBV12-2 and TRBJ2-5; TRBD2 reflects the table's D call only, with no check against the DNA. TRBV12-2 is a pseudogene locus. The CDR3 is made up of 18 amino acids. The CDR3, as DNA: TGTGCAAGTCGAATTTGGGCCTGGGGCGGGGGCCAGACAGGGACCCAGTACTTC. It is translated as CASRIWAWGGGQTGTQYF.

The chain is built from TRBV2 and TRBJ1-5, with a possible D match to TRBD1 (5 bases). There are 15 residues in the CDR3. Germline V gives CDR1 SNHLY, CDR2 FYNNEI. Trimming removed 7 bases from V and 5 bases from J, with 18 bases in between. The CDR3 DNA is TGTGCCAGCACCAGAAGGGGTAAATTGGATCAGCCCCAGCATTTT. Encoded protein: CASTRRGKLDQPQHF. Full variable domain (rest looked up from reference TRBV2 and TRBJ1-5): EPEVTQTPSHQVTQMGQEVILRCVPISNHLYFYWYRQILGQKVEFLVSFYNNEISEKSEIFDDQFSVERPDGSNFTLKIRSTKLEDSAMYFCASTRRGKLDQPQHFGDGTRLSIL.

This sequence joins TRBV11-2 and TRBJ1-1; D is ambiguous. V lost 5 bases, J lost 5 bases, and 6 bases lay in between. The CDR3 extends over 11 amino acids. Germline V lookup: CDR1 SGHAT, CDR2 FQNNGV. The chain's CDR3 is CASSLLTEAFF. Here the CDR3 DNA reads TGTGCCAGCAGCCTGTTGACTGAAGCTTTCTTT.

The CDR3 nucleotides are TGTGCCAGCGGGAGATCTGGGGCCAACGTCCTGACTTTC. Protein product: CASGRSGANVLTF. The chain uses TRBV13 and TRBJ2-6; a weak D match, TRBD2 (5 bases). CDR3 length: 13 residues. V lost 8 bases and J 1 base, leaving 6 bases between the germline ends. The germline CDR1 and CDR2 sequences are PRHDT and FYEKMQ (reference sequence).

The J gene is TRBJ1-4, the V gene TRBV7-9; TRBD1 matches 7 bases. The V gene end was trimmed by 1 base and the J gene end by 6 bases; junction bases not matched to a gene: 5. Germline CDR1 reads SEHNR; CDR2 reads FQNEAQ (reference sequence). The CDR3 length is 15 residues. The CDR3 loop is CASSLGDRDDEKLFF. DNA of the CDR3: TGTGCCAGCAGCTTAGGCGACAGGGACGATGAAAAACTGTTTTTT.

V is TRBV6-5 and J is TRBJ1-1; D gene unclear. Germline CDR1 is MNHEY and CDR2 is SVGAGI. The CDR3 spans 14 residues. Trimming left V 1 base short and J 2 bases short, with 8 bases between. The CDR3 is CASSYWSGNTEAFF. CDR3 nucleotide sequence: TGTGCCAGCAGTTACTGGTCTGGAAACACTGAAGCTTTCTTT.

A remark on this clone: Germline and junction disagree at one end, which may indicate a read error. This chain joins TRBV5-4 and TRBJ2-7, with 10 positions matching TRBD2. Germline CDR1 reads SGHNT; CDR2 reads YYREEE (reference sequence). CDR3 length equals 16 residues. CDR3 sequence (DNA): TGTGCCAGCAGCTCGAGGACTAGCGGCTTCTCCTCCGAGCAGTACTTC. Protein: CASSSRTSGFSSEQYF.

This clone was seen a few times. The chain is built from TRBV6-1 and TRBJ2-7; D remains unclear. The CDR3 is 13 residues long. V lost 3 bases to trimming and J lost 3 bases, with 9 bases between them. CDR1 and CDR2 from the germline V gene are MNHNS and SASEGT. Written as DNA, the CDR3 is TGTGCCAGCAGTGAGGAGAGCATCTACGAGCAGTACTTC. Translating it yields CASSEESIYEQYF.

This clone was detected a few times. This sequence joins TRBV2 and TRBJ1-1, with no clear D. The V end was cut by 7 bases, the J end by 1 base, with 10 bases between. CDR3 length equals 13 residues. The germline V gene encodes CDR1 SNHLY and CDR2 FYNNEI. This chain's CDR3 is CASKGQANTEAFF. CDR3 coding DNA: TGTGCCAGCAAAGGCCAGGCGAACACTGAAGCTTTCTTT. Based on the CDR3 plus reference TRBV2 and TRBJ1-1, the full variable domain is EPEVTQTPSHQVTQMGQEVILRCVPISNHLYFYWYRQILGQKVEFLVSFYNNEISEKSEIFDDQFSVERPDGSNFTLKIRSTKLEDSAMYFCASKGQANTEAFFGQGTRLTVV.

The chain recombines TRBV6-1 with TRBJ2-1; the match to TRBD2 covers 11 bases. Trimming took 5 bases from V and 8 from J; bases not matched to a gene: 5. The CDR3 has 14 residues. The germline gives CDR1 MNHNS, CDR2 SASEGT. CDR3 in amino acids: CASSRLAGGYEQFF. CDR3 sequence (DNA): TGTGCCAGCAGTAGGCTAGCGGGGGGCTATGAGCAGTTCTTC.

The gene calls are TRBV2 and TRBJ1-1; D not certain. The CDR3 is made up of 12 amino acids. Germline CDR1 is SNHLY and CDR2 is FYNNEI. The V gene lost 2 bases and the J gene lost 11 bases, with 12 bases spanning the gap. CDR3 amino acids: CASSESGRKAFF. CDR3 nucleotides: TGTGCCAGCAGTGAATCGGGCCGCAAGGCTTTCTTT. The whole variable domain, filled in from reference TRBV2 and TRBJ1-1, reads EPEVTQTPSHQVTQMGQEVILRCVPISNHLYFYWYRQILGQKVEFLVSFYNNEISEKSEIFDDQFSVERPDGSNFTLKIRSTKLEDSAMYFCASSESGRKAFFGQGTRLTVV.

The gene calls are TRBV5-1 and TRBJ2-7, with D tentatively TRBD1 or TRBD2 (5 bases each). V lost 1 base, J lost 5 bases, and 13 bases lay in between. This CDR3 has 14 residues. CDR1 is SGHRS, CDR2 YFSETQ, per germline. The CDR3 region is CASSLFGTVDEQYF. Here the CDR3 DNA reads TGCGCCAGCAGCTTGTTCGGGACGGTGGACGAGCAGTACTTC.

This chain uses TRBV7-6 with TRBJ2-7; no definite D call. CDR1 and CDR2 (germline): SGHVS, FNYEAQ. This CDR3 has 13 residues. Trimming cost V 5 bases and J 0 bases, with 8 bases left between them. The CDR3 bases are TGTGCCAGCAGCCCTTATGACTCCTACGAGCAGTACTTC. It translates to CASSPYDSYEQYF.

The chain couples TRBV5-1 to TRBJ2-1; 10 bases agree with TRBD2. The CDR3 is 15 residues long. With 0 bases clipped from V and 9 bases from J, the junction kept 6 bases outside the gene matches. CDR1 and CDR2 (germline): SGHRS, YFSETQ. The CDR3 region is CASSLGSGGAPEQFF. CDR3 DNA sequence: TGCGCCAGCAGCTTGGGCAGCGGGGGGGCCCCTGAGCAGTTCTTC.